This TCR beta chain was obtained from a study of T cell responses to AZD1222 COVID-19 vaccine. Assay used: immunoSEQ multiplex PCR; TCRdb lists only in-frame clones, some missing. The sample carries approximately 110,000 clones, about 91% recorded once. This CDR3 has 16 residues. V lost 5 bases and J 0 bases, leaving 13 bases between the germline ends. Germline-derived CDR1 and CDR2 are MNHEY and SVGEGT. The TCR sequence derives from an adult in good health. This specimen was peripheral blood, taken on day 0 of AZD1222 vaccination. The chain has TRBV6-2 or TRBV6-3 and TRBJ2-2; D call uncertain. The CDR3 coding sequence is TGTGCCAGCAGTCCCGTTCAATGGGCGAACACCGGGGAGCTGTTTTTT. As protein: CASSPVQWANTGELFF.